This is a list of T cell receptor beta chains from one sample in a study of shared clonotypes between healthy human individuals. TCRdb's table, derived via immunoSEQ multiplex PCR, lists solely in-frame clones and lacks some. The sample lists about 2.2 million clones, 93% occurring once. Sequenced input: naive CD8+ T cells from PBMCs. Source of these receptors: a man younger than 35 in good health. Some clones in this sample may be carry-over from other donors' samples. Each CDR3 is given with its conserved first and last residue. The D gene is left open where the match is weak. Not all rows give a size; the values are once, few, many and, for expanded clones, a class.

size	J	length	D	V	DNA	CDR3
-	TRBJ2-7	14	-	TRBV11-1	TGTGCCAGCAGCTTAGGACTAGTGATTTCCGAGCAGTACTTC	CASSLGLVISEQYF
-	TRBJ1-4	14	-	TRBV28	TGTGCCAGCACTAAGGACGGAACTAATGAAAAACTGTTTTTT	CASTKDGTNEKLFF
-	TRBJ2-5	14	-	TRBV6-5	TGTGCCAGCAGTTATTTGGGGGTTGAGGAGACCCAGTACTTC	CASSYLGVEETQYF
-	TRBJ1-5	13	-	TRBV15	TGTGCCACCTTGACAGGCGTTGGACAGCCCCAGCATTTT	CATLTGVGQPQHF
-	TRBJ1-5	14	-	TRBV4-1	TGCGCCAGCAGCCAAGTAATTAGCAATCAGCCCCAGCATTTT	CASSQVISNQPQHF
-	TRBJ2-2	16	-	TRBV5-6	TGTGCCAGCAGCCTAGGGACCCTAAAGAACACCGGGGAGCTGTTTTTT	CASSLGTLKNTGELFF
few	TRBJ1-1	16	-	TRBV19	TGTGCCAGTATGCCCATTGGGGGAGGGTCAGAAACTGAAGCTTTCTTT	CASMPIGGGSETEAFF
-	TRBJ2-7	13	-	TRBV29-1	TGCAGCGTTGAAGGACAGAACTCCTACGAGCAGTACTTC	CSVEGQNSYEQYF
few	TRBJ1-1	13	-	TRBV30	TGTGCCTGGAACCCGAGGGAGAACACTGAAGCTTTCTTT	CAWNPRENTEAFF
-	TRBJ1-1	14	-	TRBV7-6	TGTGCCAGCAGCTTAGGGGAGGGCTCCACTGAAGCTTTCTTT	CASSLGEGSTEAFF
-	TRBJ2-2	15	TRBD2	TRBV4-1	TGCGCCAGCAGTCCTGAGCCGGGACTAGCGGGGAGGGTGTTTTTT	CASSPEPGLAGRVFF
-	TRBJ2-7	14	TRBD1	TRBV6-5	TGTGCCAGCAGTACAGGGGGCTTCGATTACGAGCAGTACTTC	CASSTGGFDYEQYF
-	TRBJ1-1	14	TRBD1	TRBV7-9	TGTGCCAGCGGAGGGGACAGGGGGAACACTGAAGCTTTCTTT	CASGGDRGNTEAFF
once	TRBJ1-4	15	-	TRBV23-1	TGCGCCAGCAGTCCCACCCCGGCGGGAGGTGAAAAACTGTTTTTT	CASSPTPAGGEKLFF
-	TRBJ2-7	15	-	TRBV4-1	TGCGCCAGCAGCCAAGATGTGGGTATTTACTACGAGCAGTACTTC	CASSQDVGIYYEQYF
-	TRBJ1-1	12	-	TRBV11-2	TGTGCCAGCAGCTTACTCGGTACTGAAGCTTTCTTT	CASSLLGTEAFF
-	TRBJ2-5	15	TRBD2	TRBV29-1	TGCAGCGTTGAATTATCTAGCGGGGTACAAGAGACCCAGTACTTC	CSVELSSGVQETQYF
-	TRBJ2-1	12	TRBD2	TRBV27	TGTGCCAGCAGGATTGGGGAGGGTGAGCAGTTCTTC	CASRIGEGEQFF
once	TRBJ1-5	15	TRBD1	TRBV27	TGTGCCAGCAGTTTCGGACAGGGGTACAATCAGCCCCAGCATTTT	CASSFGQGYNQPQHF
-	TRBJ2-3	15	TRBD2	TRBV9	TGTGCCAGCAGCTCCCGAGCGGGAGGGCCAGATACGCAGTATTTT	CASSSRAGGPDTQYF
-	TRBJ2-7	13	TRBD2	TRBV2	TGTGCCAGCAGAGGGGAGGGAATGTACGAGCAGTACTTC	CASRGEGMYEQYF
-	TRBJ2-4	16	TRBD1	TRBV7-6	TGTGCCAGCAGCTTGCGACAGGGGGCCTTGGGGAACATTCAGTACTTC	CASSLRQGALGNIQYF
-	TRBJ2-7	15	TRBD2	TRBV7-8	TGTGCCAGCAGCTTGACTAGCGGGAGTTCCTACGAGCAGTACTTC	CASSLTSGSSYEQYF
-	TRBJ2-5	15	TRBD1	TRBV19	TGTGCCAGTAGTTCCCGGGACAGGGTGGGGGAGACCCAGTACTTC	CASSSRDRVGETQYF
-	TRBJ1-1	10	-	TRBV7-9	TGTGCCCCTCGTGAGGCTGAAGCTTTCTTT	CAPREAEAFF
once	TRBJ2-2	14	-	TRBV7-6	TGTGCCAGCAGCTTTTATTCGAACACCGGGGAGCTGTTTTTT	CASSFYSNTGELFF
-	TRBJ2-1	16	TRBD2	TRBV7-9	TGTGCCAGCAGCTCCGATAGCGGGAGAGCGGGCAATGAGCAGTTCTTC	CASSSDSGRAGNEQFF
once	TRBJ2-6	18	-	TRBV7-9	TGTGCCAGCAGCCTGGGGGGGCATATACTATCTGGGGCCAACGTCCTGACTTTC	CASSLGGHILSGANVLTF